The 9 T cell receptor beta chains reported below all come from one sample, sequenced in a study of regulatory T cells in long-lasting Graves disease. According to the study, TCR beta libraries were built with iRepertoire HTBI primers and CDR3-region Arm-PCR. TCRdb independently ran MiXCR on the multiplex PCR reads; one entry per CDR3 protein. The profile covers around 470,000 distinct CDR3 sequences, with 14% appearing a single time and approximately 15% taken by the ten largest. Time point reported: newly diagnosed GD, antithyroid drugs for less than 3 months. With RNA extracted from PBMCs as input, the TCR library was made. The same data also contributed to another study, on T cells in Graves' hyperthyroidism and ophthalmopathy.

The sequenced sample was peripheral blood mononuclear cells (PBMCs), obtained at new diagnosis, from a patient treated with antithyroid drugs. These receptors all come from a woman in her fifties or sixties with Graves disease.

This clonotype showed up many times. V is TRBV7-7 and J is TRBJ2-1; D gene unclear. Germline V gene sequence: CDR1 SSHAT, CDR2 FNYEAQ (reference sequence). V lost 5 bases, J lost 8 bases, and 16 bases lay in between. There are 14 residues in the CDR3. The CDR3 DNA reads TGTGCCAGCAGCACACCGACACCGTCCCATGAGCAGTTCTTC. Translating it yields CASSTPTPSHEQFF.

This chain links TRBV28 with TRBJ2-7; 11 bases map to TRBD2. CDR3 length equals 17 residues. J gave up 8 bases and V 1 base, and 13 bases lay outside the gene matches. Per germline, CDR1 MDHEN and CDR2 SYDVKM. The CDR3 DNA reads as TGTGCCAGCAGTTTATCCGCCCCGACTAGCGGGATGAGTCAGCAGTACTTC. This codes for CASSLSAPTSGMSQQYF.

In this sample, this clonotype turned up a few times. The chain uses TRBV4-2 and TRBJ2-7, with 12 positions matching TRBD2. Unmatched junction bases numbered 10, after V lost 5 bases and J lost 2 bases. Germline loops: CDR1 LGHNA, CDR2 YNFKEQ. The CDR3 runs to 17 residues. Here the CDR3 DNA reads TGTGCCAGCAGCTTTCAGGGCCTAGCGGGAGGGACCTACGAGCAGTACTTC. Its translation is CASSFQGLAGGTYEQYF.

This sequence joins TRBV30 and TRBJ1-1; D call uncertain. Deletions cut 0 bases from V and 2 bases from J, with 10 bases between. The V gene's germline CDR1 is GTSNPN and CDR2 SVGIG (reference sequence). The CDR3 loop spans 14 amino acids. CDR3 region: CAWSVPGFNTEAFF. CDR3 nucleotide sequence: TGTGCCTGGAGTGTACCGGGGTTCAACACTGAAGCTTTCTTT.

This clonotype was seen repeatedly, ten times or more. J is TRBJ2-7 and V is TRBV28; D possibly corresponds to TRBD1 (5 bases). V shed 0 bases and J shed 1 base, with 16 bases lying between them. The CDR3 extends over 17 amino acids. Germline CDR1 is MDHEN and CDR2 is SYDVKM. In nucleotides, the CDR3 is TGTGCCAGCAGTTTATGGCAGGGTCTATTCGATTCCTACGAGCAGTACTTC. This encodes CASSLWQGLFDSYEQYF. The full variable domain, its missing parts supplied by reference TRBV28 and TRBJ2-7, is DVKVTQSSRYLVKRTGEKVFLECVQDMDHENMFWYRQDPGLGLRLIYFSYDVKMKEKGDIPEGYSVSREKKERFSLILESASTNQTSMYLCASSLWQGLFDSYEQYFGPGTRLTVT.

This clonotype showed up just a few times. CDR3 bases: TGTGCCAGCAGCCACGGGACGGCTAAGTCACCCCTCCACTTT. Protein: CASSHGTAKSPLHF. The V call is TRBV7-9, the J call TRBJ1-6; TRBD1 might be the D (5 bases). Germline lookup yields CDR1 SEHNR and CDR2 FQNEAQ (reference sequence). This CDR3 is built from 14 residues. Trimming took off 5 bases at V and 10 bases at J, with 15 bases between the two ends. Combining the CDR3 with reference TRBV7-9 and TRBJ1-6 gives the whole variable domain DTGVSQNPRHKITKRGQNVTFRCDPISEHNRLYWYRQTLGQGPEFLTYFQNEAQLEKSRLLSDRFSAERPKGSFSTLEIQRTEQGDSAMYLCASSHGTAKSPLHFGNGTRLTVT.

This clonotype was seen many times. The V and J genes are TRBV7-9 and TRBJ2-5; 8 bases agree with TRBD2. Germline CDR1 and CDR2: SEHNR and FQNEAQ (reference sequence). The J segment lost 5 bases and the V segment lost 3 bases, leaving 11 bases of the junction unmatched. The CDR3 length is 16 residues. CDR3 nucleotides: TGTGCCAGCAGCTTCGGTCAAGCGGGAGAGGCGGAGACCCAGTACTTC. Residues: CASSFGQAGEAETQYF.

V usage is TRBV10-3 and J usage is TRBJ2-2, with D tentatively TRBD2 (5 bases). Trimming stripped 1 base from V and 0 bases from J, with 9 bases between. CDR3 length: 16 amino acids. Germline-derived CDR1 and CDR2 are ENHRY and SYGVKD. The CDR3 DNA sequence: TGTGCCATCAGTGAGTTCTCGGGAACGAACACCGGGGAGCTGTTTTTT. This gives the protein CAISEFSGTNTGELFF.

The CDR3 DNA reads TGTGCCAGCAGCCAGGGACTAGCGGGCCGATACAAAAACATTCAGTACTTC. It yields the protein CASSQGLAGRYKNIQYF. V gene TRBV14 combines with J gene TRBJ2-4; 12 nucleotides line up with TRBD2. The CDR3 contains 17 residues. CDR1 and CDR2 from the germline V gene are SGHDN and FVKESK. After removal of 3 bases from V and 3 bases from J, the junction contained 6 bases not matched to a gene.